Sequencing of this T cell receptor (beta chain) was carried out in a study of T cell repertoires in cytomegalovirus infection. Across the whole study: Evidence of both CMV infection and a matching HLA type came from public TCR beta signatures.

Ten or more counts support this clonotype. Its antigen is still unknown. This CDR3 contains 15 residues. Germline values: CDR1 SGHAT, CDR2 FQNNGV. V was clipped by 1 base and J by 4 bases, with 12 bases between them. TCRdb analysed the reads with MiXCR anew, one entry per CDR3 protein. The data contain more than 200,000 distinct CDR3 sequences, 9.1% of them singletons. Overall study findings and caveats: It was HLA-C-restricted CMV-specific TCR beta clonotypes that dominated the response ex vivo. Pooled public TCR beta family frequency picked out CMV carriers with the relevant HLA.

The TCR comes from a human donor in good health (CMV status not recorded). Some clones in this sample may be carry-over from other donors' samples. V usage is TRBV11-2 and J usage is TRBJ2-3, with D uncertain. Sequencing was done on a sample of PBMCs. CDR3 loop: CASSLGVLGADTQYF. DNA for the CDR3: TGTGCCAGCAGCTTAGGGGTCCTGGGCGCAGATACGCAGTATTTT.